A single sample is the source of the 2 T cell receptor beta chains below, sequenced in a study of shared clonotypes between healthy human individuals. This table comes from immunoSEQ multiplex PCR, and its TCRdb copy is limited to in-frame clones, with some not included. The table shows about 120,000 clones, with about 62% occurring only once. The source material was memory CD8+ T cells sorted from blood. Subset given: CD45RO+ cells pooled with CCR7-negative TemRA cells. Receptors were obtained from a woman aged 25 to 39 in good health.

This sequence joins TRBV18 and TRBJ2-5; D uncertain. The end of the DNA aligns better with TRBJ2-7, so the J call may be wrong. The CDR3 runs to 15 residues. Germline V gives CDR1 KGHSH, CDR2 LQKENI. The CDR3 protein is CASSPTQQHSYEQYF. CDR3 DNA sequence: TGTGCCAGCTCACCAACCCAACAGCACTCCTACGAGCAGTACTTC.

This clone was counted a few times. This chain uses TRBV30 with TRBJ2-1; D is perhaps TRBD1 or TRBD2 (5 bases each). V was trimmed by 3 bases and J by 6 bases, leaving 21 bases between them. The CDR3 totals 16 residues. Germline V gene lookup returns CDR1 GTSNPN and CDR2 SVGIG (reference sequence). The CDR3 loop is CAWRSVGGERSNEQFF. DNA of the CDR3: TGTGCCTGGAGGAGTGTTGGGGGAGAAAGGAGCAATGAGCAGTTCTTC. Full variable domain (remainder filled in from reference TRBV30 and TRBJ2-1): SQTIHQWPATLVQPVGSPLSLECTVEGTSNPNLYWYRQAAGRGLQLLFYSVGIGQISSEVPQNLSASRPQDRQFILSSKKLLLSDSGFYLCAWRSVGGERSNEQFFGPGTRLTVL.